This section outlines one T cell receptor (beta chain) sequence together with its context. This entry comes from a study of blood T cell repertoires in COVID-19. The overall study: Specimens from acute and convalescent COVID-19 originated in the United States, Italy and Spain. T cells, B-cell-depleted T cells, or PBMCs provided the cDNA or gDNA that served as material.

CDR1 is MNHEY and CDR2 is SMNVEV in the germline V gene (reference sequence). This CDR3 contains 14 residues. Trimming took 2 bases from V and 4 from J, leaving 9 bases between them. Cohort allocation depended upon clinical history that participants reported. Cohort 3 donors counted as recovered after two negative PCRs, clearance, or resolved symptoms. The data were produced by immunoSEQ multiplex PCR, yet TCRdb's version contains in-frame clones alone and is incomplete. The sample carries some 300,000 clones, over 75% recorded once. The sample taken for sequencing was PBMCs or T cells enriched from blood (not recorded which). The V and J genes are TRBV27 and TRBJ2-1, with D tentatively TRBD2 (6 bases). The sequence derives from a woman between 25 and 40 years old who had recovered from COVID-19. The CDR3 bases are TGTGCCAGCAGTTTACAGCGGGCATACAATGAGCAGTTCTTC. This sequence encodes CASSLQRAYNEQFF.